This section outlines one TCR beta chain sequence together with its context. What it binds is unknown. This entry belongs to a study of Graves' ophthalmopathy and Graves' hyperthyroidism. General study points: Ophthalmopathy progression was predicted by the model at about 69% sensitivity and roughly 72% specificity. Stable hyperthyroidism and ophthalmopathy were told apart by a 13-signature model, which achieved around 88% sensitivity and almost 82% specificity.

Patients newly diagnosed with hyperthyroidism, under 2 months' duration, were aged 18 to 65, the study reports. No donor had other autoimmune disease, uncontrolled infection, pregnancy or lactation. Scientists amplified the TCR beta CDR3 regions from RNA transcripts. Second-round multiplex PCR came after a first-round RT-PCR that employed HTBI primers. MiXCR, applied by TCRdb to the multiplex PCR reads, yields one record per CDR3 protein. In the table there are about 590,000 distinct CDR3 sequences, less than 45% of which are singletons. Looked up from germline, CDR1 is SGHVS and CDR2 is FNYEAQ. CDR3 length equals 18 residues. V lost 4 bases, J lost 2 bases, and 22 bases lay in between.

The chain uses TRBV7-6 and TRBJ2-3; no reliable D call. The origin of this receptor is an adult man with Graves' hyperthyroidism. Material for sequencing was peripheral blood or thyroid tissue (not recorded which). The chain's CDR3 is CASSSAPVSPRPTDTQYF. The CDR3 DNA follows: TGTGCCAGCAGCTCAGCCCCTGTATCCCCACGCCCCACAGATACGCAGTATTTT.